This T cell receptor beta chain was documented in a study of shared clonotypes between healthy human individuals. Of note for this clone: Its antigen is undetermined.

Overall study findings and caveats: For naive CD4 cells, roughly 4.6% of clonotypes were shared across a handful of donors. At large depth, rarefaction still showed sorted-subset sequencing to be incomplete.

Deep was the level at which the assay was run. Here immunoSEQ multiplex PCR was the method, and the copy in TCRdb shows in-frame clones only, minus some. Found here are over 2 million clones, roughly 94% of them singletons; the top ten hold roughly 0.13%. This CDR3 region has 17 residues. Sequencing was done on a sample of naive CD4+ T cells sorted from blood. Documented subset: CD45RA+ positively selected. This chain uses TRBV21-1 with TRBJ2-7; the table's D call TRBD2 went unverified against the DNA. TRBV21-1 is a listed pseudogene. The sequence was obtained from a man in his late teens or twenties in good health. For the CDR3, the DNA is TGTGCCAGCAGCAGCCCCCTATGGGGGAGGTTTACCTACGAGCAGTACTTC. Protein: CASSSPLWGRFTYEQYF.